The following is a T cell receptor (beta chain) sequence with its context. Antigen: not known. Germline V gene lookup returns CDR1 LNHNV and CDR2 YYDKDF (reference sequence). The length of the CDR3 is 15 residues. V was pared by 6 bases and J by 3 bases, with 18 bases between. The data are from a study of cytomegalovirus exposure and HLA in healthy donors. General study results and limits: Sequencing probably produced one cluster of sequence variants that were highly shared. The sole available immune exposure information was CMV serostatus.

In the PCR, 60 Vbeta and 13 Jbeta primers were used. TCRdb keeps only in-frame clones here, not all; method: immunoSEQ multiplex PCR. Of 120,000 or so clones in the sample, approximately 86% are singletons; the top ten hold approximately 2%. The sample was PBMCs. The source of this sequence is a man aged 35-49 years in good health and CMV-seronegative. The chain uses TRBV15 and TRBJ2-7; D ambiguous. CDR3 sequence (DNA): TGTGCCACCAGGGAGTCCCTGGCAGCCCACTACGAGCAGTACTTC. This gives the protein CATRESLAAHYEQYF. The entire variable domain, with the rest obtained from reference TRBV15 and TRBJ2-7, is as follows: DAMVIQNPRYQVTQFGKPVTLSCSQTLNHNVMYWYQQKSSQAPKLLFHYYDKDFNNEADTPDNFQSRRPNTSFCFLDIRSPGLGDTAMYLCATRESLAAHYEQYFGPGTRLTVT.